One and the same sample provided the 22 T cell receptor beta chains below, sequenced in a study of T cells after yellow fever vaccination. TCRdb itself ran the 5' RACE reads through MiXCR, one entry per CDR3 protein. This sample has 510,000 or so distinct CDR3 sequences, with under 25% found just once. Here the sequenced sample was PBMCs, taken 15 days after the yellow fever booster vaccination. These receptors were taken from a young man who received the YFV17D yellow fever vaccine.

The rearrangement links TRBV10-3 to TRBJ1-4, with D possibly matching TRBD1 (6 bases). Germline V CDR1 and CDR2: ENHRY, SYGVKD. The CDR3 length is 15 residues. The ends were cut back, 0 bases at V and 4 bases at J, with 9 bases in the middle. The chain's CDR3 is CAISESGGFNEKLFF. The CDR3 coding sequence is TGTGCCATCAGTGAGTCTGGGGGCTTTAATGAAAAACTGTTTTTT.

The chain is built from TRBV12-3 or TRBV12-4 and TRBJ2-5; 9 nucleotides match TRBD2. V trimming: 5 bases; J trimming: 2 bases; junction bases outside the gene matches: 9. The CDR3 sequence is 16 residues long. The CDR3 loop is CASSPHGTSLQETQYF. CDR3 sequence (DNA): TGTGCCAGCAGTCCTCACGGGACTAGCCTTCAAGAGACCCAGTACTTC.

The rearrangement uses TRBV7-2 and TRBJ2-7, with TRBD2 identical over 8 bases. Trimming removed 4 bases from V and 5 bases from J; junction bases left unmatched: 7. Germline CDR1 SGHTA, CDR2 FQGNSA. This CDR3 region has 14 residues. In nucleotides, the CDR3 is TGTGCCAGCAGCTCGATAGCGGGACTGAACGAGCAGTACTTC. It specifies CASSSIAGLNEQYF.

This rearrangement joins TRBV7-6 to TRBJ1-1; a possible D gene is TRBD1 (5 bases). CDR1 and CDR2 from the germline V gene are SGHVS and FNYEAQ. Trimming left V 1 base short and J 1 base short, with 10 bases between. The CDR3 totals 15 residues. The CDR3 sequence: CASSLVLGPNTEAFF. CDR3 DNA: TGTGCCAGCAGCTTAGTGCTGGGGCCGAACACTGAAGCTTTCTTT.

In this sample, this clonotype turned up a few times. This chain connects TRBV7-4 to TRBJ2-7; maybe TRBD1 (5 bases). CDR3 length: 13 residues. Germline values: CDR1 SGHVT, CDR2 SQSDAQ. V was pared by 1 base and J by 3 bases, with 7 bases between. CDR3 sequence reads: CASSLGTFYEQYF. The CDR3 bases are TGTGCCAGCAGCTTAGGGACATTCTACGAGCAGTACTTC.

V and J are TRBV7-9 and TRBJ2-1, with 8 bases matching TRBD1. V trimming: 11 bases; J trimming: 7 bases; junction bases outside the gene matches: 7. This CDR3 contains 12 residues. Germline CDR1 reads SEHNR; CDR2 reads FQNEAQ (reference sequence). This CDR3 is CAVQGALNEQFF. CDR3 DNA: TGTGCCGTTCAGGGGGCGCTGAATGAGCAGTTCTTC.

This clonotype came up once. The V and J genes are TRBV29-1 and TRBJ2-7, with D maybe TRBD1 (5 bases). The CDR3 covers 13 residues. CDR1 SQVTM and CDR2 ANQGSEA come from the germline V gene. V lost 4 bases, J lost 4 bases, and 14 bases lay in between. The CDR3 here is CSVVWGERYEQYF. DNA for the CDR3: TGCAGCGTTGTGTGGGGCGAAAGATACGAGCAGTACTTC.

This clonotype was found many times. The chain carries TRBV20-1 and TRBJ2-1; 9 bases line up with TRBD2. The CDR3 is made up of 14 amino acids. With V trimmed by 1 base and J by 7 bases, 5 bases remained unmatched. CDR1 and CDR2 from the germline V gene are DFQATT and SNEGSKA (reference sequence). In nucleotides, the CDR3 is TGCAGTGCTAGAGGACTAGCGGAGCTGAATGAGCAGTTCTTC. It specifies CSARGLAELNEQFF.

This clonotype showed up just a few times. The rearrangement joins TRBV4-3 to TRBJ2-1, with TRBD2 matching over 10 bases. J gave up 2 bases and V 0 bases, and 4 bases lay outside the gene matches. Per the germline V gene, CDR1 is LGHNA and CDR2 is YSLEER. CDR3 length: 17 amino acids. CDR3 coding DNA: TGCGCCAGCAGCCAAGACGAGCGGGAGGGCGCCTACAATGAGCAGTTCTTC. Its protein product is CASSQDEREGAYNEQFF.

The chain links TRBV15 to TRBJ2-1, with 9 nucleotides matching TRBD2. In germline, CDR1 is LNHNV, CDR2 YYDKDF (reference sequence). This CDR3 spans 15 amino acids. J gave up 6 bases and V 0 bases, and 3 bases lay outside the gene matches. CDR3 in DNA: TGTGCCACCAGCAGAGATACGACTAGCGGCAATGAGCAGTTCTTC. It is translated as CATSRDTTSGNEQFF. The full variable domain, rest sourced from reference TRBV15 and TRBJ2-1, is DAMVIQNPRYQVTQFGKPVTLSCSQTLNHNVMYWYQQKSSQAPKLLFHYYDKDFNNEADTPDNFQSRRPNTSFCFLDIRSPGLGDTAMYLCATSRDTTSGNEQFFGPGTRLTVL.

V and J are TRBV7-9 and TRBJ2-1, with 8 bases lining up with TRBD2. The CDR3 runs 16 residues. V was pared by 2 bases and J by 8 bases, with 11 bases of the junction left unmatched. Germline CDR1 and CDR2: SEHNR and FQNEAQ (reference sequence). The CDR3 DNA reads TGTGCCAGCAGCTTAAGGCGTGGCGTAGCGGGATATGAGCAGTTCTTC. This gives the protein CASSLRRGVAGYEQFF.

The CDR3 coding sequence is TGTGCCAGTAGTATAGATTCCCTGAGCTCCTACAATGAGCAGTTCTTC. It encodes CASSIDSLSSYNEQFF. The rearrangement links TRBV19 to TRBJ2-1, with D hard to call. V gave up 0 bases and J gave up 0 bases, with 9 bases separating them. This CDR3 region has 16 residues. From germline, CDR1 is LNHDA and CDR2 SQIVND (reference sequence).

As to this clonotype: At one end the junction does not follow the germline gene, possibly because of a read error. The V and J genes are TRBV3-1 and TRBJ2-7, with D perhaps TRBD1 (6 bases). CDR3 length equals 14 residues. Germline assignment: CDR1 LGHDT and CDR2 YNNKEL (reference sequence). The CDR3 spells CASSQEQGSHEQYF. CDR3 sequence (DNA): TGTGCCAGCAGCCAAGAACAGGGCTCCCACGAGCAGTACTTC.

The sample holds a few counts of this clonotype. The CDR3 DNA is TGCAGTGCTGCCTTTGGGCTTTCGTCCTACGAGCAGTACTTC. This encodes CSAAFGLSSYEQYF. V gene TRBV20-1 combines with J gene TRBJ2-7; the D is unclear. Germline V CDR1 and CDR2: DFQATT, SNEGSKA (reference sequence). Trimming stripped 5 bases from V and 1 base from J, with 15 bases between. The CDR3 extends over 14 amino acids.

This clonotype was seen a few times. V is TRBV12-3 or TRBV12-4 and J is TRBJ2-2; D perhaps matches TRBD2 (6 bases). V was cut by 7 bases and J by 6 bases, with 27 bases left in between. This CDR3 has 18 residues. The CDR3 reads CASTNGGRVRVESGELFF. CDR3 in DNA: TGTGCCAGCACCAACGGGGGACGGGTCCGGGTTGAGTCCGGGGAGCTGTTTTTT.

A remark on this clonotype: This sequence may be a read error, since a much larger clone differs from it by one base. The chain combines TRBV10-3 with TRBJ2-7; D gene unclear. V was cut by 3 bases and J by 2 bases, with 5 bases left in between. CDR1 and CDR2 from the germline V gene are ENHRY and SYGVKD. The CDR3 covers 12 residues. DNA for the CDR3: TGTGCCATCAGTGACGGACCCTACGAGCAGTACTTC. Translation gives CAISDGPYEQYF.

This chain links TRBV29-1 with TRBJ2-1; no reliable D call. The CDR3 sequence is 13 residues long. V was cut by 3 bases and J by 9 bases, with 15 bases left in between. Germline CDR1 and CDR2: SQVTM and ANQGSEA. CDR3 in amino acids: CSVDVRVRSEQFF. The CDR3, as DNA: TGCAGCGTTGACGTACGGGTTAGGAGTGAGCAGTTCTTC.

The V gene is TRBV7-8, the J gene TRBJ2-2; 9 positions match TRBD2. Germline V gene data show CDR1 as SGHVS and CDR2 as FQNEAQ. The CDR3 totals 15 residues. Trimming took 7 bases from V and 6 from J; bases not matched to a gene: 9. The CDR3 spells CASTVAGASAGELFF. CDR3 in DNA: TGTGCCAGCACCGTAGCGGGAGCTAGCGCCGGGGAGCTGTTTTTT.

This clonotype came up many times. The J gene is TRBJ2-2, the V gene TRBV6-5; TRBD1 aligns across 9 bases. The CDR3 has 18 residues. The germline CDR1 and CDR2 sequences are MNHEY and SVGAGI. The J segment lost 7 bases and the V segment lost 4 bases, leaving 16 bases of the junction unmatched. Written as DNA, the CDR3 is TGTGCCAGCAGTTCGCCCATGCCCGGGACAGGGAGGATCGGGGAGCTGTTTTTT. Amino acids: CASSSPMPGTGRIGELFF.

The genes are TRBV30 and TRBJ2-1; 9 bases agree with TRBD1. Trimming took 8 bases from V and 8 from J; bases not matched to a gene: 10. Germline V CDR1 and CDR2: GTSNPN, SVGIG (reference sequence). This CDR3 region has 13 residues. The CDR3 nucleotides read TGTGCCGGAACCGGGACAGGGCGGGATGAGCAGTTCTTC. Protein: CAGTGTGRDEQFF.

This clonotype came up a few times. A read error is possible here, since a much larger clone lies one base away. The genes are TRBV20-1 and TRBJ2-6; 7 positions agree with TRBD2. The CDR3 sequence is 16 residues long. From germline, CDR1 is DFQATT and CDR2 SNEGSKA (reference sequence). The CDR3 reads CCAREGPGGGANVLTF. For the CDR3, the DNA is TGCTGTGCTAGAGAAGGGCCGGGAGGTGGGGCCAACGTCCTGACTTTC.

This clonotype was seen more than once but under ten times. The J gene is TRBJ2-4, the V gene TRBV3-1; 7 nucleotides line up with TRBD1. The CDR3 totals 15 residues. Trimming at V came to 7 bases and at J to 3 bases, leaving 9 bases not matched to a gene. Germline V gene sequence: CDR1 LGHDT, CDR2 YNNKEL (reference sequence). In nucleotides, the CDR3 is TGTGCCAGCACCAAACAGGGGTCGGGCAAAAACATTCAGTACTTC. It is translated as CASTKQGSGKNIQYF. The full variable domain, completed using reference TRBV3-1 and TRBJ2-4, is DTAVSQTPKYLVTQMGNDKSIKCEQNLGHDTMYWYKQDSKKFLKIMFSYNNKELIINETVPNRFSPKSPDKAHLNLHINSLELGDSAVYFCASTKQGSGKNIQYFGAGTRLSVL.